This T cell receptor beta chain was obtained from a study of shared clonotypes between healthy human individuals. Measured with immunoSEQ multiplex PCR; TCRdb has only the in-frame clones, and not every one. In the table there are about 1.1 million clones, 75% to 85% of which are singletons. The V end was cut by 3 bases, the J end by 0 bases, with 8 bases between. CDR3 size: 14 residues. Germline lookup yields CDR1 MNHEY and CDR2 SMNVEV (reference sequence). Study-wide results and caveats: Few donors limited the genetic and exposure-history diversity represented.

A remark on this clone: Its antigen is still unknown.

Each donor was a Caucasian adult residing in Nashville, Tennessee. The chain carries TRBV27 and TRBJ1-1; D is uncertain. The sequenced sample was memory CD4+ T cells from PBMCs. As to subset: CD45RA-negative fraction. This receptor was taken from a man aged 18 to 35 in good health. Some clones in this sample may be carry-over from other donors' samples. CDR3 amino acids: CASSLARLNTEAFF. CDR3 nucleotide sequence: TGTGCCAGCAGTTTGGCCAGGCTGAACACTGAAGCTTTCTTT.